Shown below are 16 T cell receptor beta chains from a single sample sequenced in a study of cytomegalovirus exposure and HLA in healthy donors. The repertoire was sequenced with immunoSEQ multiplex PCR; TCRdb's copy has only in-frame clones and lacks some. The sample has 110,000 or so clones, approximately 88% seen once; the top ten hold more than 1.5%. Source material: PBMCs. The source of these receptors is a man aged 18 to 30 in good health and CMV-seronegative.

The count of this clone is one. This chain joins TRBV21-1 and TRBJ1-5; no check of the table's D call, TRBD1, against the DNA was made. TRBV21-1 corresponds to a pseudogene. CDR3 length: 15 residues. The CDR3 region is CASSKWTGDYQPQHF. The CDR3 DNA follows: TGTGCCAGCAGCAAGTGGACAGGGGACTATCAGCCCCAGCATTTT.

The rearrangement joins TRBV20-1 to TRBJ2-3; D is perhaps TRBD2 (5 bases). Looked up from germline, CDR1 is DFQATT and CDR2 is SNEGSKA (reference sequence). The CDR3 has 11 amino acids. Trimming took 3 bases from V and 6 from J, leaving 7 bases between them. The CDR3 here is CSARREDTQYF. CDR3 sequence (DNA): TGCAGTGCTAGGAGGGAGGATACGCAGTATTTT.

The gene calls are TRBV9 and TRBJ2-5; maybe TRBD1 (6 bases). The CDR3 consists of 14 residues. V lost 2 bases to trimming and J lost 5 bases, with 13 bases between them. Germline V gene lookup returns CDR1 SGDLS and CDR2 YYNGEE. CDR3 region: CASSVSRGSETQYF. The CDR3 bases are TGTGCCAGCAGCGTTTCGAGGGGGTCGGAGACCCAGTACTTC.

The J gene is TRBJ2-5, the V gene TRBV5-1, with 9 bases fitting TRBD2. Germline V lookup: CDR1 SGHRS, CDR2 YFSETQ. V lost 4 bases to trimming and J lost 4 bases; unmatched junction nucleotides: 11. This CDR3 has 16 residues. The CDR3 nucleotides read TGCGCCAGCAGCCGGGGGGTAGCGGGAGTCCCAGAGACCCAGTACTTC. As protein: CASSRGVAGVPETQYF.

V is TRBV2 and J is TRBJ2-1; a possible D gene is TRBD2 (6 bases). Trimming shortened V by 8 bases and J by 3 bases, and 11 bases separated the two germline ends. Per the germline V gene, CDR1 is SNHLY and CDR2 is FYNNEI. CDR3 length: 13 amino acids. CDR3 in amino acids: CASGRGIYNEQFF. Written as DNA, the CDR3 is TGTGCCAGCGGGCGGGGAATCTACAATGAGCAGTTCTTC. The entire variable domain, with the rest obtained from reference TRBV2 and TRBJ2-1, is as follows: EPEVTQTPSHQVTQMGQEVILRCVPISNHLYFYWYRQILGQKVEFLVSFYNNEISEKSEIFDDQFSVERPDGSNFTLKIRSTKLEDSAMYFCASGRGIYNEQFFGPGTRLTVL.

This chain connects TRBV5-1 to TRBJ2-7, with D tentatively TRBD1 (5 bases). Trimming shortened V by 4 bases and J by 3 bases, and 14 bases separated the two germline ends. The germline gives CDR1 SGHRS, CDR2 YFSETQ. The CDR3 spans 14 residues. Here the CDR3 reads CASSRADINYEQYF. The CDR3, as DNA: TGCGCCAGCAGCAGGGCGGACATAAACTACGAGCAGTACTTC.

The chain joins TRBV28 to TRBJ2-7; D is uncertain. CDR1 and CDR2 from the germline V gene are MDHEN and SYDVKM. V was pared by 1 base and J by 6 bases, with 4 bases between. This CDR3 contains 11 residues. The chain's CDR3 is CASSLYTEQYF. CDR3 bases: TGTGCCAGCAGTTTATACACCGAGCAGTACTTC.

This sequence joins TRBV6-5 and TRBJ2-7, with D possibly being TRBD2 (6 bases). The CDR3 consists of 16 residues. Germline CDR1 reads MNHEY; CDR2 reads SVGAGI. V lost 4 bases, J lost 1 base, and 17 bases lay in between. The CDR3 DNA follows: TGTGCCAGCAGTTTGGACGGGCGGGGTAATTCCTACGAGCAGTACTTC. This codes for CASSLDGRGNSYEQYF.

The chain is built from TRBV7-9 and TRBJ1-2, with 7 bases matching TRBD1. Germline CDR1 and CDR2: SEHNR and FQNEAQ (reference sequence). V lost 5 bases, J lost 4 bases, and 13 bases stayed unmatched. This CDR3 region has 16 residues. CDR3 sequence: CASSPPTGLKSYGYTF. CDR3 sequence (DNA): TGTGCCAGCAGCCCCCCGACAGGGTTGAAGTCCTATGGCTACACCTTC.

The genes are TRBV6-5 and TRBJ1-4; D perhaps matches TRBD1 (6 bases). This CDR3 is 15 amino acids long. From germline, CDR1 is MNHEY and CDR2 SVGAGI. Trimming took off 3 bases at V and 7 bases at J, with 15 bases between the two ends. CDR3 sequence: CASSYSGERGEKLFF. Here the CDR3 DNA reads TGTGCCAGCAGTTATTCAGGGGAGAGGGGTGAAAAACTGTTTTTT.

The rearrangement joins TRBV18 to TRBJ2-6; 8 bases fit TRBD2. CDR3 size: 18 residues. The ends lost 3 bases at V and 2 bases at J; junction bases unmatched: 9. Germline values: CDR1 KGHSH, CDR2 LQKENI. CDR3 nucleotide sequence: TGTGCCAGCTCACCGGAGCTGCTAGCGGGCACTGGGGCCAACGTCCTGACTTTC. It yields the protein CASSPELLAGTGANVLTF.

This clone was found once. The chain links TRBV15 to TRBJ2-7; weak D call: TRBD2 (6 bases). This CDR3 has 17 residues. V lost 1 base to trimming and J lost 0 bases, with 16 bases between them. Germline loops: CDR1 LNHNV, CDR2 YYDKDF (reference sequence). CDR3 nucleotides: TGTGCCACCAGCAGAGGTTTGGGGGGAAGGAGCTCCTACGAGCAGTACTTC. It translates to CATSRGLGGRSSYEQYF.

This clone was seen a single time. In nucleotides, the CDR3 is TGTGCCAGCAGCCAAGAAGCTGACAGACGTGAAAAACTGTTTTTT. This sequence encodes CASSQEADRREKLFF. This rearrangement joins TRBV14 to TRBJ1-4, with a weak D call TRBD1 (5 bases). Germline V CDR1 and CDR2: SGHDN, FVKESK. There are 15 residues in the CDR3. Trimming pared 0 bases from V and 7 bases from J, leaving 12 bases between.

In this sample, this clone turned up a few times. V usage is TRBV11-2 and J usage is TRBJ2-7; 13 positions match TRBD2. CDR1 and CDR2 (germline): SGHAT, FQNNGV. V lost 2 bases and J lost 5; bases outside the gene matches: 6. This CDR3 comprises 16 residues. The CDR3 loop is CASSLPGLAGTDEQYF. The CDR3 DNA follows: TGTGCCAGCAGCTTACCGGGACTAGCGGGAACGGACGAGCAGTACTTC.

This clone came up a few times. V gene TRBV18 combines with J gene TRBJ2-1, with 11 bases lining up with TRBD1. In germline, CDR1 is KGHSH, CDR2 LQKENI. The junction had 9 bases not matched to a gene; V was cut back by 2 bases and J by 6 bases. The CDR3 runs 17 residues. The CDR3 loop is CASSPTPPGTGGNEQFF. Written as DNA, the CDR3 is TGTGCCAGCTCACCAACCCCCCCCGGGACAGGGGGCAATGAGCAGTTCTTC.

J is TRBJ2-2 and V is TRBV19; TRBD1 aligns across 7 bases. CDR1 and CDR2 from the germline V gene are LNHDA and SQIVND (reference sequence). CDR3 size: 19 residues. V was pared by 9 bases and J by 0 bases, with 19 bases of the junction left unmatched. For the CDR3, the DNA is TGTGCCAGCACCCAACTAGGGTCGGGACAGCCCACGAACACCGGGGAGCTGTTTTTT. Residues: CASTQLGSGQPTNTGELFF.